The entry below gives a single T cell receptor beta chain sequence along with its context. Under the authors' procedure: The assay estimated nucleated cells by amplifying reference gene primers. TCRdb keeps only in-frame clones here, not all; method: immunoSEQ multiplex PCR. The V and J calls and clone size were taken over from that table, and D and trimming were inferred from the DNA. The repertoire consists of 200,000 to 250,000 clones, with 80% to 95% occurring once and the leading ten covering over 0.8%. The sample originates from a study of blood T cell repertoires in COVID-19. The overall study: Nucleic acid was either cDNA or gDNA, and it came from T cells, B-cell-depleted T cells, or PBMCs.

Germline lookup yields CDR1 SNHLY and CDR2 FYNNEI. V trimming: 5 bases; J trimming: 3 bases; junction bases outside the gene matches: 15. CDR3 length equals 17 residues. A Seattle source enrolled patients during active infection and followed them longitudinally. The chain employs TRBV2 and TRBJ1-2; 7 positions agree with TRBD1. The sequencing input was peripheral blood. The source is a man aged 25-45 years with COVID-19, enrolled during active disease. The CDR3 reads CASSTLRDRDRDYGYTF. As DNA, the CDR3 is TGTGCCAGCAGTACCTTGCGTGACAGGGACCGGGACTATGGCTACACCTTC.